These T cell receptor beta chains were read from a single sample in a study of CD4+ T cells in melanoma. Some clones are missing from TCRdb's copy, which holds only in-frame ones; the method was immunoSEQ multiplex PCR. The sample lists around 55,000 clones; about 70% were seen once. The sequenced sample consisted of tumor tissue. Every receptor here comes from a human donor with melanoma. Both conserved end residues are trimmed from each CDR3. A D gene is named only where the DNA matches it firmly.

v_call | d_call | cdr3_aa
TRBV11-2 | NA | ASSPSFYGYT
TRBV28 | NA | ASSSTESEAF
TRBV7-9 | NA | ASSLDPGPPGNTIY
TRBV6-1 | NA | ASSALISSYEQY
TRBV5-6 | NA | ASKGGYEQY
TRBV10-3 | TRBD2 | AIRPGTSRDTGELF
TRBV5-4 | NA | ASSLAPTGTDTQY
TRBV4-2 | NA | ASSQEGRLNTEAF
TRBV9 | TRBD1 | ASSAGQGDLGETQY
TRBV5-1 | TRBD2 | ASSHPSGLAGGSRLETQY
TRBV6-5 | NA | ASSYGGRKSTDTQY
TRBV6-6 | NA | ASSYEGLYNSPLH
TRBV28 | NA | ASSWSGRDGYT
TRBV21-1 | NA | ASSKEGDNSGNTIY
TRBV10-2 | NA | ASRGGVFSVGTEAF
TRBV29-1 | TRBD1 | SVVGTGGYTEAF
TRBV5-1 | NA | ASSLVAPGELF
TRBV7-3 | TRBD1 | ASSRTGGTEAF
TRBV6-6 | NA | ASSLSYRSDYEQY
TRBV6-6 | NA | ASLVGNTEAF
TRBV7-2 | NA | ASSSRLDSLGAF
TRBV6-5 | NA | ASSYRGNGYT
TRBV7-8 | NA | ASSLRALDNDSPLH
TRBV10-2 | TRBD1 | ASSDWDSLNNEQF
TRBV10-3 | NA | ATLGFREQY
TRBV19 | NA | ASSMTPGVNEQF
TRBV10-3 | NA | AIRETKLLYSNQPQH
TRBV9 | NA | ASSVADSSYEQY
TRBV6-5 | TRBD2 | ASSPSGGVTYEQY
TRBV4-1 | NA | ASSPTTDLNYGYT
TRBV6-1 | NA | ASSEVGGRGESGYT
TRBV29-1 | NA | SVDKGGYNEQF
TRBV19 | NA | ASSIGGSHTGELF
TRBV5-8 | TRBD1 | ASSAGTGSEQY
TRBV29-1 | TRBD1 | SVGPRTGNYEQY
TRBV9 | NA | ASSATGHQPQH
TRBV7-9 | TRBD1 | ASSLSGQGRSEQY
TRBV5-4 | NA | ATNQGGGNTIY
TRBV7-9 | TRBD1 | ASSHRGLNEKLF
TRBV29-1 | NA | SVRGEDHPSGNTIY
TRBV25-1 | TRBD1 | ASIRQGVRGRRGETQY
TRBV13 | TRBD1 | ASSLVETGGTEAF
TRBV7-2 | NA | ASSFQQGMEGNYGYT
TRBV2 | NA | ASSDWGETQY
TRBV11-3 | NA | ASSQGGGDYEQY
TRBV7-9 | TRBD1 | ASSSGQGARNEQF
TRBV11-2 | NA | ASSSDGSSYNEQF
TRBV6-5 | NA | ASGSQPQH
TRBV28 | NA | ASSLRTNYGYT
TRBV7-9 | NA | ASSLLSNEQF
TRBV6-1 | NA | ASITDLTYGYT
TRBV7-3 | NA | ASSRTVNTEAF
TRBV28 | NA | ASSLRRSNQPQH
TRBV4-2 | NA | ASSQDRLLTGELF
TRBV4-2 | NA | ASSSGVTEAF
TRBV9 | NA | ASSVAGQGTHYEQY
TRBV11-2 | NA | ASREPARITDTQY
TRBV7-3 | NA | ASSFNRGAEAF
TRBV14 | NA | ASSQDRIETGELF
TRBV6-5 | NA | ASGFGGGNQPQH